This T cell receptor beta chain was documented in a study of response to subunit inactivated influenza vaccine. The V end lost 0 bases, the J end lost 2 bases, and 8 bases lay between the germline ends. The CDR3 is made up of 13 amino acids. Germline V gene lookup returns CDR1 DFQATT and CDR2 SNEGSKA (reference sequence). Overall study findings and caveats: Authors suggested each seasonal flu vaccination may recruit only limited numbers of new T cells.

Worth noting for this clonotype: Its specificity is not known.

TCRdb recomputed calls from the RT-PCR reads with MiXCR, one row per CDR3 protein. The table includes about 310,000 distinct CDR3 sequences, 21% detected once. This rearrangement joins TRBV20-1 to TRBJ2-7; no firm D call. The sequences come from PBMCs from blood, collected less than 22 months after vaccination. The origin of this receptor is a man between 50 and 70 years old who received an inactivated influenza vaccine. DNA for the CDR3: TGCAGTGCTAGAGATCTAAGGACCTACGAGCAGTACTTC. It codes for CSARDLRTYEQYF.